Described below is a single TCR beta chain sequence and its context. Its antigen is currently unknown. The sample comes from a study of PD-L1 blockade in urothelial cancer. About the study: Blood analysis occurred 3 weeks (second dose) and 6 weeks after treatment start. Study results and caveats: Those with durable benefit had larger increases in tumor-associated blood clones at 3 weeks.

The germline CDR1 and CDR2 sequences are MNHEY and SVGAGI. This CDR3 comprises 14 residues. The germline V and J ends were trimmed by 7 bases and 4 bases, with 17 bases remaining between them. The time point here: pretreatment peripheral blood. Only in-frame clones appear in the TCRdb table, and some are missing; sequencing was by immunoSEQ multiplex PCR. The data contain 84,000 or so clones, under 90% of them singletons. This TCR derives from a man aged 60-69 years with urothelial cancer. The chain has TRBV6-5 and TRBJ2-7; D might be TRBD2 (5 bases). Here the sequenced sample was PBMCs, taken around atezolizumab (anti-PD-L1) treatment. The CDR3 coding sequence is TGTGCCAGCAATAGCGCGGTTAGGGTATACGAGCAGTACTTC. Translation gives CASNSAVRVYEQYF.